The 22 T cell receptor beta chains reported below all come from one sample, sequenced in a study of blood T cell repertoires in COVID-19. TCRdb keeps only in-frame clones here, not all; method: immunoSEQ multiplex PCR. The table lists approximately 300,000 clones, around 90% of them singletons. The sequenced material came from peripheral blood. The origin of the receptors is a woman between 25 and 40 years old with COVID-19, enrolled during active disease.

The V and J genes are TRBV12-3 or TRBV12-4 and TRBJ2-7; 10 nucleotides align to TRBD1. The CDR3 covers 13 residues. The ends lost 7 bases at V and 5 bases at J; junction bases unmatched: 5. The CDR3 loop reads CASTRDRGHEQYF. The CDR3 DNA reads as TGTGCCAGCACTAGGGACAGGGGACACGAGCAGTACTTC.

The chain joins TRBV4-2 to TRBJ2-1; 7 nucleotides line up with TRBD2. CDR3 length equals 15 residues. The trim removed 0 bases at V and 7 bases at J, leaving 6 bases unmatched. Germline V lookup: CDR1 LGHNA, CDR2 YNFKEQ. The CDR3 nucleotides are TGTGCCAGCAGCCAAGATTTGCGGGAGCGGAATGAGCAGTTCTTC. Translation: CASSQDLRERNEQFF.

This sequence joins TRBV7-9 and TRBJ2-7; 10 nucleotides align to TRBD1. Germline-derived CDR1 and CDR2 are SEHNR and FQNEAQ (reference sequence). The CDR3 consists of 13 residues. The V segment lost 3 bases and the J segment 5 bases; nucleotides outside the gene matches: 1. The CDR3 protein is CASSLGQGNEQYF. CDR3 sequence (DNA): TGTGCCAGCAGCTTGGGACAGGGGAACGAGCAGTACTTC.

The chain is built from TRBV7-2 and TRBJ2-7, with 11 bases lining up with TRBD1. The CDR3 consists of 14 residues. CDR1 is SGHTA, CDR2 FQGNSA, per germline. V was pared by 4 bases and J by 5 bases, with 4 bases of the junction left unmatched. CDR3 coding DNA: TGTGCCAGCAGCTCTCCGGGACAGGGGGACGAGCAGTACTTC. Translating it yields CASSSPGQGDEQYF.

The genes are TRBV23-1 and TRBJ1-2; no clear D gene. TRBV23-1 is an ORF, with its function uncertain. CDR3 length: 16 amino acids. Trimming removed 0 bases from V and 4 bases from J, with 15 bases in between. The CDR3 nucleotides are TGCGCCAGCAGTCAATCTATGGGGAGTTCCCTCTATGGCTACACCTTC. This encodes CASSQSMGSSLYGYTF.

The chain uses TRBV4-1 and TRBJ1-5; D gene uncertain. This CDR3 has 14 residues. V lost 0 bases, J lost 1 base, and 4 bases lay in between. CDR1 MGHRA and CDR2 YSYEKL come from the germline V gene. CDR3 nucleotides: TGCGCCAGCAGCCAAGATGGCAGCAATCAGCCCCAGCATTTT. Residues: CASSQDGSNQPQHF.

The V gene is TRBV10-3, the J gene TRBJ2-1; D is unclear. This CDR3 contains 15 residues. Germline-derived CDR1 and CDR2 are ENHRY and SYGVKD. The germline V and J ends were trimmed by 3 bases and 0 bases, with 9 bases remaining between them. This CDR3 reads CAISDAESSYNEQFF. CDR3 in DNA: TGTGCCATCAGTGATGCGGAAAGCTCCTACAATGAGCAGTTCTTC.

V and J are TRBV25-1 and TRBJ1-2, with 7 bases fitting TRBD1. The V gene end was trimmed by 5 bases and the J gene end by 3 bases; junction bases not matched to a gene: 9. The CDR3 loop spans 15 amino acids. From germline, CDR1 is MGHDK and CDR2 SYGVNS. The CDR3, as DNA: TGTGCCAGCAGTTCCACCCCGGGACAGTACTATGGCTACACCTTC. As protein: CASSSTPGQYYGYTF.

This clone has only a few counts. Here the CDR3 reads CASSLFGVRLSSYEQYF. In nucleotides, the CDR3 is TGTGCCAGCAGCTTATTCGGGGTCAGGTTGAGCTCCTACGAGCAGTACTTC. This chain uses TRBV7-9 with TRBJ2-7, with D perhaps matching TRBD2 (5 bases). The CDR3 runs to 17 residues. The germline V gene encodes CDR1 SEHNR and CDR2 FQNEAQ (reference sequence). V was pared by 2 bases and J by 0 bases, with 17 bases between.

The V and J genes are TRBV19 and TRBJ1-1, with D possibly matching TRBD1 (6 bases). Germline V gene sequence: CDR1 LNHDA, CDR2 SQIVND (reference sequence). The CDR3 is 15 residues long. The germline V and J ends were trimmed by 5 bases and 4 bases, with 17 bases remaining between them. The DNA of the CDR3 is TGTGCCAGTAGTCCGCTCGGCAGGGGTCCCACTGAAGCTTTCTTT. As protein: CASSPLGRGPTEAFF.

The V call is TRBV6-4, the J call TRBJ1-1; D remains unclear. This CDR3 comprises 15 residues. The ends were cut back, 5 bases at V and 4 bases at J, with 17 bases in the middle. Germline V gives CDR1 MRHNA, CDR2 SNTAGT. The CDR3 DNA sequence: TGTGCCAGCAGTAGAGCAGGTGGAGGGAGCACTGAAGCTTTCTTT. Translation: CASSRAGGGSTEAFF.

This sequence joins TRBV19 and TRBJ1-4; possibly TRBD1 for D (6 bases). The V end was cut by 3 bases, the J end by 8 bases, with 13 bases between. The CDR3 spans 14 residues. The germline V gene has CDR1 LNHDA and CDR2 SQIVND (reference sequence). The CDR3 reads CASSIAGAGEKLFF. The DNA for the CDR3 is TGTGCCAGTAGTATCGCGGGGGCAGGAGAAAAACTGTTTTTT.

The count of this clone is one. This chain connects TRBV19 to TRBJ2-7, with 7 bases matching TRBD1. The CDR3 has 15 residues. V lost 7 bases and J lost 2; bases outside the gene matches: 11. Per the germline V gene, CDR1 is LNHDA and CDR2 is SQIVND (reference sequence). CDR3 sequence: CASKDRRVGPYEQYF. The CDR3 DNA reads TGTGCCAGTAAGGACAGGCGTGTCGGGCCCTACGAGCAGTACTTC.

The rearrangement links TRBV9 to TRBJ1-4; D is perhaps TRBD1 (6 bases). Germline V gives CDR1 SGDLS, CDR2 YYNGEE. The CDR3 is made up of 18 amino acids. Trimming shortened V by 1 base and J by 7 bases, and 23 bases separated the two germline ends. In DNA, the CDR3 is TGTGCCAGCAGCGTATCTATAACTACCAGGGGTTCGGGTGAAAAACTGTTTTTT. It translates to CASSVSITTRGSGEKLFF.

The V and J genes are TRBV6-5 and TRBJ1-2; D is uncertain. Trimming pared 4 bases from V and 10 bases from J, leaving 16 bases between. The CDR3 has 13 residues. CDR1 is MNHEY and CDR2 is SVGAGI in the germline V gene. CDR3 in amino acids: CASSSNVKRDYTF. For the CDR3, the DNA is TGTGCCAGCAGTTCCAATGTTAAGAGAGACTACACCTTC.

V usage is TRBV30 and J usage is TRBJ1-2, with a weak D call TRBD1 (6 bases). Germline CDR1 GTSNPN, CDR2 SVGIG (reference sequence). CDR3 length: 12 residues. V lost 2 bases, J lost 6 bases, and 10 bases lay in between. The CDR3 nucleotides are TGTGCCTGGAGTCGGCAGGGGCATGGCTACACCTTC. This translates into CAWSRQGHGYTF.

The genes are TRBV27 and TRBJ2-1; 7 nucleotides agree with TRBD1. The V gene's germline CDR1 is MNHEY and CDR2 SMNVEV (reference sequence). Trimming removed 2 bases from V and 5 bases from J; junction bases left unmatched: 3. This CDR3 region has 14 residues. The CDR3 sequence is CASSLPGTDNEQFF. The CDR3 nucleotides read TGTGCCAGCAGTTTACCCGGGACAGACAATGAGCAGTTCTTC.

This rearrangement joins TRBV12-3 or TRBV12-4 to TRBJ1-5; tentative D call: TRBD1 (5 bases). V gave up 7 bases and J gave up 1 base, with 8 bases separating them. The CDR3 runs to 13 residues. CDR3 protein: CASTRTSNQPQHF. The CDR3 region has the DNA TGTGCCAGCACCCGGACAAGCAATCAGCCCCAGCATTTT.

The chain links TRBV6-6 to TRBJ2-1; D gene unclear. CDR3 length: 12 residues. Trimming left V 6 bases short and J 9 bases short, with 12 bases between. Germline CDR1 MNHNY, CDR2 SVGAGI (reference sequence). The CDR3 DNA reads TGTGCCAGCAGGGCGGAAATGGGTGAGCAGTTCTTC. This encodes CASRAEMGEQFF.

The chain couples TRBV25-1 to TRBJ2-7, with 13 bases lining up with TRBD2. The germline gives CDR1 MGHDK, CDR2 SYGVNS. This CDR3 contains 14 residues. J was trimmed by 5 bases and V by 4 bases; bases with no gene match: 2. The CDR3 nucleotides are TGTGCCAGCAGTGGACTAGCGGGAGGCCACGAGCAGTACTTC. Encoded protein: CASSGLAGGHEQYF.

This clone is a singleton in its sample. V is TRBV7-2 and J is TRBJ2-3; the D gene is possibly TRBD1 (6 bases). This CDR3 contains 15 residues. The V gene lost 2 bases and the J gene lost 6 bases, with 15 bases spanning the gap. Germline V CDR1 and CDR2: SGHTA, FQGNSA. The CDR3 protein is CASSLRRRGRDTQYF. For the CDR3, the DNA is TGTGCCAGCAGCTTACGTCGCAGGGGTAGGGATACGCAGTATTTT.

The J gene is TRBJ1-2, the V gene TRBV10-2; tentatively, D is TRBD1 (5 bases). The CDR3 length is 12 residues. V was clipped by 10 bases and J by 4 bases, with 13 bases between them. Germline loops: CDR1 WSHSY, CDR2 SAAADI. CDR3 sequence: CATLVGPYGYTF. The CDR3 coding sequence is TGCGCCACATTGGTGGGGCCCTATGGCTACACCTTC.